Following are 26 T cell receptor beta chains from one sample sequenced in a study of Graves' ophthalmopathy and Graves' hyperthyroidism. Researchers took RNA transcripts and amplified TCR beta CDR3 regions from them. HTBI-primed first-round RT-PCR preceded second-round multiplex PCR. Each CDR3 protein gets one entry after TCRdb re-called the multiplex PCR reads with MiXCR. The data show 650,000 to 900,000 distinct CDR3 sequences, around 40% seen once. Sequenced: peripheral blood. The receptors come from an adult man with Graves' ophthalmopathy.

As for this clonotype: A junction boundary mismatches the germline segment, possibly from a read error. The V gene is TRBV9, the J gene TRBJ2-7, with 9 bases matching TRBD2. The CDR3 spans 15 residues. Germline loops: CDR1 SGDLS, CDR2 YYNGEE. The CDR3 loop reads CASSQAPSGTYEQYF. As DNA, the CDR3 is TGCGCCAGCAGCCAAGCTCCTAGCGGGACGTACGAGCAGTACTTC.

The CDR3 spells CATSSASYEQYF. CDR3 coding DNA: TGTGCCACCAGTTCCGCCTCCTACGAGCAGTACTTC. V is TRBV24-1 and J is TRBJ2-7; D uncertain. Germline CDR1 and CDR2: KGHDR and SFDVKD. This CDR3 is 12 amino acids long. V gave up 6 bases and J gave up 0 bases, with 5 bases separating them.

The CDR3: CAISDPVLGGYEQYF. The CDR3 DNA reads as TGTGCCATCAGTGACCCCGTTCTGGGAGGCTACGAGCAGTACTTC. The gene calls are TRBV10-3 and TRBJ2-7; D may be TRBD2 (6 bases). Germline V lookup: CDR1 ENHRY, CDR2 SYGVKD. V lost 3 bases and J lost 3, with 15 bases in between. CDR3 length: 15 residues.

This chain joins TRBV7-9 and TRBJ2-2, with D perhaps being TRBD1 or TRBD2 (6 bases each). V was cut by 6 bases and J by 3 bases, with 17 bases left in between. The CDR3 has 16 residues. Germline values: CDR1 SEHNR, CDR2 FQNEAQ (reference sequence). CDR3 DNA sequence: TGTGCCAGCAGTCTCTGGGGGGCTCCTTACACCGGGGAGCTGTTTTTT. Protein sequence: CASSLWGAPYTGELFF.

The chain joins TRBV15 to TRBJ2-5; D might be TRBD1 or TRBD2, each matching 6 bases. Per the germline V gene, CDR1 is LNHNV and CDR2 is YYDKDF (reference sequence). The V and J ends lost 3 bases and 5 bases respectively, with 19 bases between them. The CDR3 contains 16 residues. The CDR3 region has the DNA TGTGCCACCAGCAGGGAGCGAGGAGGGGGTCACGAGACCCAGTACTTC. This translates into CATSRERGGGHETQYF.

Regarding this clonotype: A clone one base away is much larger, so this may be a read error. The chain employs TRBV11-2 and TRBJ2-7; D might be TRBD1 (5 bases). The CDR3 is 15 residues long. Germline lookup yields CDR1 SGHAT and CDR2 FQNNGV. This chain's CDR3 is CVSSLWWQGTYEQYF. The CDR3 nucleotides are TGTGTCAGCAGCCTGTGGTGGCAGGGCACCTACGAGCAGTACTTC.

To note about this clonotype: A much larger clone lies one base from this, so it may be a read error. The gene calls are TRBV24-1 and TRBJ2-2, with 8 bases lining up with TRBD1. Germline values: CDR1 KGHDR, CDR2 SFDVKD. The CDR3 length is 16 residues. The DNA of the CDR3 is TGTGCCGCCAGTGGGGCGACAGGGGCGAACACCGGGGAGCTGTTTTTT. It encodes CAASGATGANTGELFF.

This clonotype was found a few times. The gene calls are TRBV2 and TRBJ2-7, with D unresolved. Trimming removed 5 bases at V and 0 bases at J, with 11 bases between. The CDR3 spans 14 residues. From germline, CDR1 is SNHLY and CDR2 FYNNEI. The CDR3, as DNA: TGTGCCAGCAGTCCGTCGACACCCTCCTACGAGCAGTACTTC. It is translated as CASSPSTPSYEQYF.

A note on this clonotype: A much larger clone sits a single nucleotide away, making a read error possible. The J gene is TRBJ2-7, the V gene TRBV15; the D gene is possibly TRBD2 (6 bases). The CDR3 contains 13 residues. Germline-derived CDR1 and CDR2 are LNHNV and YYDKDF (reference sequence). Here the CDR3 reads CATGSRDSCEQYF. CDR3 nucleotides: TGTGCCACCGGTTCCAGGGACTCCTGCGAGCAGTACTTC.

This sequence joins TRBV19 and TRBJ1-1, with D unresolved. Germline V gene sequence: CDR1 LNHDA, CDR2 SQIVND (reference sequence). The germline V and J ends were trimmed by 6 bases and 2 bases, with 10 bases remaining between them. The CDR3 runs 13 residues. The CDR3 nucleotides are TGTGCCAGTAGGAAGGCTTCAAACACTGAAGCTTTCTTT. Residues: CASRKASNTEAFF. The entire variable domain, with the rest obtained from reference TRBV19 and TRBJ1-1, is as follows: DGGITQSPKYLFRKEGQNVTLSCEQNLNHDAMYWYRQDPGQGLRLIYYSQIVNDFQKGDIAEGYSVSREKKESFPLTVTSAQKNPTAFYLCASRKASNTEAFFGQGTRLTVV.

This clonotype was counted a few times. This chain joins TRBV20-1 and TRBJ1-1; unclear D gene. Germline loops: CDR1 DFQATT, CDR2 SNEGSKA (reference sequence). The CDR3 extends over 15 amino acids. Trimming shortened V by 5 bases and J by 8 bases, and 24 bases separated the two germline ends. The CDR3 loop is CSARKFGGEELEAFF. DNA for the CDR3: TGCAGTGCTCGAAAGTTCGGTGGAGAAGAGCTCGAAGCTTTCTTT.

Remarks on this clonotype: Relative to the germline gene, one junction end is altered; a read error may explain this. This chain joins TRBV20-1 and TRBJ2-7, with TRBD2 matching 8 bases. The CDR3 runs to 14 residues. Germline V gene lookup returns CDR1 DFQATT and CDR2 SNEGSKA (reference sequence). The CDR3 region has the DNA TGCAGTGCTAGCGACCCGCGACTAGCGCGCGGGGGGAACTTC. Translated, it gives CSASDPRLARGGNF.

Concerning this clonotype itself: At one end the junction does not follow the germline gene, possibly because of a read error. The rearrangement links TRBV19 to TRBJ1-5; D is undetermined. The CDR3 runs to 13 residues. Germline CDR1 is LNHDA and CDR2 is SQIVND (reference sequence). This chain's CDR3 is CANSIKAGQPQHF. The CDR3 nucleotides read TGTGCCAATAGTATTAAGGCCGGGCAGCCCCAGCATTTT.

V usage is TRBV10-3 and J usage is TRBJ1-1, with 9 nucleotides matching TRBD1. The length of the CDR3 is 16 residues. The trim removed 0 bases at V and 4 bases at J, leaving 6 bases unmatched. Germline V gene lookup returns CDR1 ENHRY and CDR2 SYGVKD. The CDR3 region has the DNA TGTGCCATCAGTGAGTCGATACAGGGGGCCCCCACTGAAGCTTTCTTT. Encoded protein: CAISESIQGAPTEAFF.

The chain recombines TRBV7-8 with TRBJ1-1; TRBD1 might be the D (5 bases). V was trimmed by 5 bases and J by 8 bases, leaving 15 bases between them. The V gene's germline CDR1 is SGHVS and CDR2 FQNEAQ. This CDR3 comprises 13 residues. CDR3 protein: CASSPLPGEEAFF. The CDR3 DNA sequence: TGTGCCAGCAGCCCCCTCCCGGGGGAAGAAGCTTTCTTT.

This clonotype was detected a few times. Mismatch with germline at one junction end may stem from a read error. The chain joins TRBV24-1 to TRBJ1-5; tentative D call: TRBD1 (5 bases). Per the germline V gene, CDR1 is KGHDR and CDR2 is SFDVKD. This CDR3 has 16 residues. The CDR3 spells CASSEGRGWSNQPQHF. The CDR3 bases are TGTGCCAGCAGTGAAGGGCGGGGGTGGAGCAATCAGCCCCAGCATTTT.

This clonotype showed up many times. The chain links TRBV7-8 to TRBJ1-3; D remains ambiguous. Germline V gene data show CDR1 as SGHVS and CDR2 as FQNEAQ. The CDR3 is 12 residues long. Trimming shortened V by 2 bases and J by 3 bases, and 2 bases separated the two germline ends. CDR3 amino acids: CASSLIGNTIYF. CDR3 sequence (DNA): TGTGCCAGCAGCTTAATTGGAAACACCATATATTTT.

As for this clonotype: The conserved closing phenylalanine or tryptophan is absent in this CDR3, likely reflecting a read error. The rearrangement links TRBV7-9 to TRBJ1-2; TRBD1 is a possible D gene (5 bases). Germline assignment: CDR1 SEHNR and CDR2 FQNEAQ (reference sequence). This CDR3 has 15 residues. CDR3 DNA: TGCGCCAGCAGCCAAGCCCCCCAGGGAAACTATGGCTACACCCTC. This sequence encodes CASSQAPQGNYGYTL.

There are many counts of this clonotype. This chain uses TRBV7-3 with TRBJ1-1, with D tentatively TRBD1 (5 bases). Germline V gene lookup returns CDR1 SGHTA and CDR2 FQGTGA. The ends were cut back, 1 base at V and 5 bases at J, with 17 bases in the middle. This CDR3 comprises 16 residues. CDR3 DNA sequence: TGTGCCAGCAGCTTAAGACAGAATAGGGCTGGGACTGAAGCTTTCTTT. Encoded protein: CASSLRQNRAGTEAFF.

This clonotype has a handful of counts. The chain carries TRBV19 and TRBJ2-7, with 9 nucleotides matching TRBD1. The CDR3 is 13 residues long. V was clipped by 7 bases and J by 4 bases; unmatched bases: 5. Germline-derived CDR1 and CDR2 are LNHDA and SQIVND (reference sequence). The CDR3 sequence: CASTPGTGYEQYF. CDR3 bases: TGTGCCAGTACCCCCGGGACAGGGTACGAGCAGTACTTC. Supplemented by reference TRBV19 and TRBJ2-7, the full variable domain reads DGGITQSPKYLFRKEGQNVTLSCEQNLNHDAMYWYRQDPGQGLRLIYYSQIVNDFQKGDIAEGYSVSREKKESFPLTVTSAQKNPTAFYLCASTPGTGYEQYFGPGTRLTVT.

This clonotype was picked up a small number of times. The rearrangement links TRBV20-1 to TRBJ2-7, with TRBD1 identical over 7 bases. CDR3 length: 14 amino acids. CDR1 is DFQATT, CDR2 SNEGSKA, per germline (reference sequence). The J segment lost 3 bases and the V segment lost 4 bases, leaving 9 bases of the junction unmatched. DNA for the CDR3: TGCAGTGCTATATTAGGGACAGCGGACTACGAGCAGTACTTC. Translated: CSAILGTADYEQYF.

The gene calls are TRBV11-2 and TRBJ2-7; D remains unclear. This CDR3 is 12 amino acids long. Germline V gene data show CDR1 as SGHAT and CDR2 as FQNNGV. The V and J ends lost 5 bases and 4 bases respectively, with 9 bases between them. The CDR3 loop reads CASSHSIYEQYF. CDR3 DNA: TGTGCCAGCAGCCACTCAATATACGAGCAGTACTTC.

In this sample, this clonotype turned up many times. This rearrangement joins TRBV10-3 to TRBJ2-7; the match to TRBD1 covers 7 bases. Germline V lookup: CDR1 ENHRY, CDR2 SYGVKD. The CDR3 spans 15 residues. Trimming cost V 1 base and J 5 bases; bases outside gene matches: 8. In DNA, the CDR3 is TGTGCCATCAGTGAGTTCCGACAGGGTTGGAACGAGCAGTACTTC. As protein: CAISEFRQGWNEQYF.

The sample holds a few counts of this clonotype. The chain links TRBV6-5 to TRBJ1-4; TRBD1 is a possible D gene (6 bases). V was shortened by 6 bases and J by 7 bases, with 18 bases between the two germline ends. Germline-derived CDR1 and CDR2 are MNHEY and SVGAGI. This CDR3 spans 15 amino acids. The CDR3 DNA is TGTGCCAGCAGGGCCAAACCGACAGGAAGTGAAAAACTGTTTTTT. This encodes CASRAKPTGSEKLFF.

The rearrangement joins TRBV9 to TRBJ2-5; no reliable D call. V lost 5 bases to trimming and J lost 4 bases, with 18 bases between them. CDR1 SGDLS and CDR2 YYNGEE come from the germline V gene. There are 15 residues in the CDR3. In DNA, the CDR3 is TGTGCCAGCAGTTTCGGGTATGGGATGTCAGAGACCCAGTACTTC. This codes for CASSFGYGMSETQYF. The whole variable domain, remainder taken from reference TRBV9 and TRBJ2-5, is DSGVTQTPKHLITATGQRVTLRCSPRSGDLSVYWYQQSLDQGLQFLIQYYNGEERAKGNILERFSAQQFPDLHSELNLSSLELGDSALYFCASSFGYGMSETQYFGPGTRLLVL.

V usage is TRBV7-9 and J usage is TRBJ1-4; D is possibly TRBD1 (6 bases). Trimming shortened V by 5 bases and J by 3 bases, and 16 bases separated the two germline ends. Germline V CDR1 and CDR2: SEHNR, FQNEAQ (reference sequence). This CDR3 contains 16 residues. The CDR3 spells CASSTTGQSANEKLFF. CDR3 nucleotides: TGTGCCAGCAGCACTACCGGACAGAGCGCTAATGAAAAACTGTTTTTT.